The 31 T cell receptor beta chains given below trace back to one sample, sequenced in a study of T cell repertoires in cytomegalovirus infection. Their recognized antigens are unknown. TCRdb independently ran MiXCR on the reads; one entry per CDR3 protein. The table records approximately 110,000 distinct CDR3 sequences, around 32% of them present only once. Here the sequenced sample was CD8+ T cells from cultured PBMCs, taken from culture after CMV antigen stimulation. These receptors all stem from a human donor in good health (CMV status not recorded). Some clones in this sample may be carry-over from other donors' samples.

In this sample, this clonotype turned up a few times. The chain uses TRBV12-3 or TRBV12-4 and TRBJ2-2, with D perhaps TRBD2 (5 bases). The CDR3 sequence is 17 residues long. Deletions cut 4 bases from V and 4 bases from J, with 19 bases between. The CDR3 region is CASSSLLGRVVTGELFF. The CDR3 bases are TGTGCCAGCAGTTCCCTGCTCGGGCGGGTAGTCACCGGGGAGCTGTTTTTT.

V is TRBV20-1 and J is TRBJ2-7, with TRBD2 matching over 7 bases. Per the germline V gene, CDR1 is DFQATT and CDR2 is SNEGSKA (reference sequence). The CDR3 sequence is 15 residues long. Germline trimming cut 0 bases from V and 2 bases from J; bases unmatched to any gene: 7. In DNA, the CDR3 is TGCAGTGCTAGAGATCGGGTCGGGGGGACCTACGAGCAGTACTTC. This encodes CSARDRVGGTYEQYF.

This chain links TRBV20-1 with TRBJ1-6, with TRBD1 identical over 12 bases. This CDR3 has 17 residues. V was clipped by 0 bases and J by 9 bases; unmatched bases: 9. Germline V gene sequence: CDR1 DFQATT, CDR2 SNEGSKA (reference sequence). Here the CDR3 reads CSARDSPGQGAGSPLHF. CDR3 DNA sequence: TGCAGTGCTAGAGATTCCCCGGGACAGGGGGCTGGTTCACCCCTCCACTTT.

The genes are TRBV19 and TRBJ1-6, with TRBD1 matching 7 bases. CDR1 is LNHDA and CDR2 is SQIVND in the germline V gene (reference sequence). The trim removed 5 bases at V and 3 bases at J, leaving 4 bases unmatched. This CDR3 has 15 residues. CDR3 in DNA: TGTGCCAGTAGTCGCGGGACAGTCTATAATTCACCCCTCCACTTT. It encodes CASSRGTVYNSPLHF.

This clonotype was recorded many times. This chain connects TRBV19 to TRBJ1-5; D uncertain. Germline CDR1 reads LNHDA; CDR2 reads SQIVND (reference sequence). Trimming shortened V by 0 bases and J by 5 bases, and 5 bases separated the two germline ends. This CDR3 is built from 13 residues. CDR3 bases: TGTGCCAGTAGTATAGATGGCTATCAGCCCCAGCATTTT. The encoded protein is CASSIDGYQPQHF.

V gene TRBV7-4 combines with J gene TRBJ1-2; 8 bases align to TRBD1. With 5 bases clipped from V and 6 bases from J, the junction kept 2 bases outside the gene matches. Germline V gene sequence: CDR1 SGHVT, CDR2 SQSDAQ. This CDR3 comprises 12 residues. The CDR3 bases are TGTGCCAGCAGCAAGACAGGGGATGGCTACACCTTC. Translated, it gives CASSKTGDGYTF.

The CDR3 loop is CASSRYRNYEQYF. CDR3 sequence (DNA): TGCGCCAGCAGCCGGTACAGAAACTACGAGCAGTACTTC. The chain uses TRBV4-1 and TRBJ2-7; D unclear. The CDR3 sequence is 13 residues long. The germline V and J ends were trimmed by 4 bases and 3 bases, with 10 bases remaining between them. Germline V gene sequence: CDR1 MGHRA, CDR2 YSYEKL.

This chain uses TRBV7-3 with TRBJ2-1, with D possibly TRBD2 on 6 matching bases. V dropped 1 base and J dropped 5 bases, with 12 bases sitting between them. The CDR3 consists of 15 residues. Germline assignment: CDR1 SGHTA and CDR2 FQGTGA. CDR3 nucleotides: TGTGCCAGCAGCTTAATGGCGGGAACGAACAATGAGCAGTTCTTC. Its translation is CASSLMAGTNNEQFF.

The chain has TRBV27 and TRBJ2-7; D is tentatively TRBD1 or TRBD2 (5 bases each). Looked up from germline, CDR1 is MNHEY and CDR2 is SMNVEV (reference sequence). The V gene lost 1 base and the J gene lost 2 bases, with 9 bases spanning the gap. This CDR3 region has 14 residues. The CDR3 DNA follows: TGTGCCAGCAGTTTATTCCGGGGCACCTACGAGCAGTACTTC. It codes for CASSLFRGTYEQYF.

The chain recombines TRBV29-1 with TRBJ2-1, with 9 bases that match TRBD1. The CDR3 consists of 14 residues. V lost 6 bases, J lost 8 bases, and 11 bases stayed unmatched. CDR1 is SQVTM and CDR2 is ANQGSEA in the germline V gene. CDR3: CSVLRDRVADEQFF. CDR3 nucleotide sequence: TGCAGCGTCCTCCGGGACAGGGTGGCAGATGAGCAGTTCTTC.

The rearrangement uses TRBV7-6 and TRBJ2-1, with D maybe TRBD1 (5 bases). Germline V gives CDR1 SGHVS, CDR2 FNYEAQ. The CDR3 has 13 amino acids. Trimming left V 5 bases short and J 5 bases short, with 10 bases between. CDR3 coding DNA: TGTGCCAGCAGCCAGACAGTAAACAATGAGCAGTTCTTC. This gives the protein CASSQTVNNEQFF.

The J gene is TRBJ2-6, the V gene TRBV28; TRBD1 might be the D (5 bases). The V end was cut by 6 bases, the J end by 2 bases, with 23 bases between. The CDR3 is 19 amino acids. Germline CDR1 is MDHEN and CDR2 is SYDVKM. The DNA of the CDR3 is TGTGCCAGCAGCTTCCACCCCGCAACCTCAGGGACTGGGGCCAACGTCCTGACTTTC. Its protein product is CASSFHPATSGTGANVLTF. The entire variable domain, with the rest obtained from reference TRBV28 and TRBJ2-6, is as follows: DVKVTQSSRYLVKRTGEKVFLECVQDMDHENMFWYRQDPGLGLRLIYFSYDVKMKEKGDIPEGYSVSREKKERFSLILESASTNQTSMYLCASSFHPATSGTGANVLTFGAGSRLTVL.

CDR3 nucleotide sequence: TGTGCCAGCAGCTTCTTACCCATTCATGGAAACACCATATATTTT. Translated, it gives CASSFLPIHGNTIYF. The chain uses TRBV7-2 and TRBJ1-3; D is unclear. V lost 3 bases and J lost 3, with 12 bases in between. The CDR3 has 15 amino acids. Per the germline V gene, CDR1 is SGHTA and CDR2 is FQGNSA. The full variable domain, its missing parts supplied by reference TRBV7-2 and TRBJ1-3, is GAGVSQSPSNKVTEKGKDVELRCDPISGHTALYWYRQSLGQGLEFLIYFQGNSAPDKSGLPSDRFSAERTGGSVSTLTIQRTQQEDSAVYLCASSFLPIHGNTIYFGEGSWLTVV.

The table lists this clonotype with a few counts. This rearrangement joins TRBV6-1 to TRBJ1-5, with D possibly being TRBD1 (5 bases). Looked up from germline, CDR1 is MNHNS and CDR2 is SASEGT. The CDR3 is made up of 14 amino acids. V was clipped by 6 bases and J by 1 base, with 10 bases between them. The CDR3 loop reads CASRGGGSNQPQHF. DNA of the CDR3: TGTGCCAGCAGGGGCGGGGGGAGCAATCAGCCCCAGCATTTT.

In its sample, this clonotype was seen many times. The genes are TRBV4-1 and TRBJ1-2; 8 bases align to TRBD1. Germline V gives CDR1 MGHRA, CDR2 YSYEKL. V shed 3 bases, J shed 4 bases, and the junction held 10 bases outside the gene matches. CDR3 length equals 16 residues. CDR3 bases: TGCGCCAGCAGCCAGACAGGGGCGACGGTTAGCTATGGCTACACCTTC. It codes for CASSQTGATVSYGYTF.

This chain uses TRBV7-3 with TRBJ2-3; 8 nucleotides align to TRBD2. The CDR3 loop spans 16 amino acids. J was trimmed by 8 bases and V by 2 bases; bases with no gene match: 12. Germline V gives CDR1 SGHTA, CDR2 FQGTGA. The CDR3 nucleotides are TGTGCCAGCAGCTTAGAGGTCGGGGGGGCGTCCGGTACGCAGTATTTT. Protein: CASSLEVGGASGTQYF. Combining the CDR3 with reference TRBV7-3 and TRBJ2-3 gives the whole variable domain GAGVSQTPSNKVTEKGKYVELRCDPISGHTALYWYRQSLGQGPEFLIYFQGTGAADDSGLPNDRFFAVRPEGSVSTLKIQRTERGDSAVYLCASSLEVGGASGTQYFGPGTRLTVL.

This clonotype has a single count. This rearrangement joins TRBV6-1 to TRBJ1-1; weak D call: TRBD1 (5 bases). In germline, CDR1 is MNHNS, CDR2 SASEGT. The V end was cut by 5 bases, the J end by 4 bases, with 20 bases between. The CDR3 runs 16 residues. As DNA, the CDR3 is TGTGCCAGCAGTTTAGGTCCCGACAGACGAACCACTGAAGCTTTCTTT. As protein: CASSLGPDRRTTEAFF.

A few counts support this clonotype. The CDR3: CASSSLGTSSFLEQYF. In DNA form, the CDR3 reads TGTGCCAGCAGTTCCCTCGGGACTTCAAGTTTTCTAGAGCAGTACTTC. The chain has TRBV6-6 and TRBJ2-7, with a tentative D call TRBD2 (6 bases). V lost 4 bases and J 7 bases, leaving 23 bases between the germline ends. The germline CDR1 and CDR2 sequences are MNHNY and SVGAGI (reference sequence). CDR3 length: 16 residues.

The rearrangement links TRBV24-1 to TRBJ2-1; tentatively, D is TRBD1 (5 bases). CDR1 KGHDR and CDR2 SFDVKD come from the germline V gene. V was shortened by 12 bases and J by 4 bases, with 12 bases between the two germline ends. The CDR3 covers 12 residues. CDR3 residues: CAVGRVYNEQFF. The CDR3 DNA reads TGTGCCGTAGGCAGGGTGTACAATGAGCAGTTCTTC.

This clonotype was found many times. This sequence joins TRBV6-6 and TRBJ1-2; no reliable D call. The CDR3 length is 13 residues. From germline, CDR1 is MNHNY and CDR2 SVGAGI (reference sequence). Trimming cost V 6 bases and J 8 bases, with 16 bases left between them. Here the CDR3 reads CASSDRTMQGYTF. As DNA, the CDR3 is TGTGCCAGCAGCGATAGGACCATGCAGGGCTACACCTTC.

This CDR3 is CASSLGSTGKETQYF. CDR3 bases: TGCGCCAGCAGCTTGGGATCCACAGGGAAGGAGACCCAGTACTTC. The chain has TRBV5-1 and TRBJ2-5; a weak D match, TRBD1 (6 bases). Germline-derived CDR1 and CDR2 are SGHRS and YFSETQ. The CDR3 has 15 residues. V lost 0 bases and J 5 bases, leaving 14 bases between the germline ends.

The V gene is TRBV12-5, the J gene TRBJ2-1, with D tentatively TRBD2 (6 bases). V gave up 1 base and J gave up 0 bases, with 7 bases separating them. Per germline, CDR1 LGHNT and CDR2 FRNRAP. The CDR3 loop spans 15 amino acids. The CDR3 protein is CASGLAGVSYNEQFF. The CDR3 nucleotides read TGTGCTAGTGGTTTGGCGGGGGTCTCCTACAATGAGCAGTTCTTC.

This clonotype was seen more than once but under ten times. The chain joins TRBV7-8 to TRBJ1-5; 7 bases match TRBD1. V dropped 2 bases and J dropped 7; count of bases not matched to a gene: 8. Germline CDR1 and CDR2: SGHVS and FQNEAQ. The CDR3 consists of 15 residues. For the CDR3, the DNA is TGTGCCAGCAGCTTATGGGCAGGGGGAGGGCAGCCCCAGCATTTT. Translated, it gives CASSLWAGGGQPQHF.

The rearrangement links TRBV5-4 to TRBJ2-7, with D possibly matching TRBD2 (6 bases). The CDR3 runs 18 residues. Trimming took 2 bases from V and 9 from J, leaving 30 bases between them. Per the germline V gene, CDR1 is SGHNT and CDR2 is YYREEE (reference sequence). Written as DNA, the CDR3 is TGTGCCAGCAGCTTCTCCTCAGCGGGCAATTCTTACCTTGGTGCGCAGTACTTC. This translates into CASSFSSAGNSYLGAQYF.

V gene TRBV14 combines with J gene TRBJ1-4; TRBD1 matches 8 bases. V shed 6 bases and J 7 bases; nucleotides not matched to a gene: 7. CDR1 SGHDN and CDR2 FVKESK come from the germline V gene. The CDR3 loop spans 14 amino acids. Here the CDR3 reads CASSSDRGGEKLFF. In DNA, the CDR3 is TGTGCCAGCAGTTCCGACAGGGGAGGTGAAAAACTGTTTTTT.

This clonotype was observed a few times. The chain has TRBV4-1 and TRBJ2-3; tentatively, D is TRBD1 or TRBD2 (6 bases each). With 3 bases removed from V and 2 bases from J, the gap between germline ends came to 15 bases. Germline values: CDR1 MGHRA, CDR2 YSYEKL. The CDR3 covers 16 residues. CDR3 bases: TGCGCCAGCAGCCAGAGGGGGGAGGCCGACACAGATACGCAGTATTTT. Its translation: CASSQRGEADTDTQYF.

This chain joins TRBV5-6 and TRBJ2-7, with D hard to call. The CDR3 consists of 16 residues. The germline V gene encodes CDR1 SGHDT and CDR2 YYEEEE. V lost 2 bases and J 4 bases, leaving 19 bases between the germline ends. CDR3 in amino acids: CASSFFYSSTNYEQYF. The CDR3, as DNA: TGTGCCAGCAGCTTCTTTTATAGTTCAACGAATTACGAGCAGTACTTC.

This clonotype has ten or more counts. V is TRBV7-6 and J is TRBJ2-3; D is possibly TRBD1 or TRBD2 (5 bases each). Trimming cost V 5 bases and J 1 base, with 19 bases left between them. This CDR3 has 17 residues. The germline V gene encodes CDR1 SGHVS and CDR2 FNYEAQ. The CDR3 reads CASSPPGAPSGTDTQYF. CDR3 coding DNA: TGTGCCAGCAGCCCTCCCGGGGCTCCCTCGGGCACAGATACGCAGTATTTT.

The V call is TRBV6-2 or TRBV6-3, the J call TRBJ1-5, with no clear D. V was trimmed by 5 bases and J by 9 bases, leaving 17 bases between them. The length of the CDR3 is 14 residues. Germline V gives CDR1 MNHEY, CDR2 SVGEGT. The CDR3 is CASSELPGPRPQHF. DNA for the CDR3: TGTGCCAGCAGTGAACTCCCCGGCCCCCGGCCCCAGCATTTT.

This clonotype was seen more than once but under ten times. The CDR3 DNA sequence: TGCAGCGGGTGGGGGTTGACAGAAGACAATGAGCAGTTCTTC. Its translation is CSGWGLTEDNEQFF. The rearrangement links TRBV29-1 to TRBJ2-1; D is perhaps TRBD1 or TRBD2 (5 bases each). CDR1 and CDR2 (germline): SQVTM, ANQGSEA. The CDR3 is made up of 14 amino acids. Deletions cut 7 bases from V and 5 bases from J, with 18 bases between.

The chain links TRBV4-1 to TRBJ2-5, with D perhaps matching TRBD1 or TRBD2 (6 bases each). Germline CDR1 is MGHRA and CDR2 is YSYEKL. V was shortened by 1 base and J by 5 bases, with 11 bases between the two germline ends. This CDR3 is built from 14 residues. For the CDR3, the DNA is TGCGCCAGCAGCCAAGGATCGGGGGCTGAGACCCAGTACTTC. Translating gives CASSQGSGAETQYF.